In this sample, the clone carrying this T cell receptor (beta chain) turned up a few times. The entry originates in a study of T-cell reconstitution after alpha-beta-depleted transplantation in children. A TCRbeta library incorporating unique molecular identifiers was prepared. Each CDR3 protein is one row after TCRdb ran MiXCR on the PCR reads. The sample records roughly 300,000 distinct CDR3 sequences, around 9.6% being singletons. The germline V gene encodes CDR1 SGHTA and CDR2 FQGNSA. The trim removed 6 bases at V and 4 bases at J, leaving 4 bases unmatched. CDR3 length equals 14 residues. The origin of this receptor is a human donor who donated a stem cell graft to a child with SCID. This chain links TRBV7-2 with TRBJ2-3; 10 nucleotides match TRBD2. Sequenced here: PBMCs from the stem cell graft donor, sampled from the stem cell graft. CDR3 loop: CASSPAGGPDTQYF. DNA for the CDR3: TGTGCCAGCAGTCCAGCGGGGGGGCCAGATACGCAGTATTTT.